Presented here are 31 T cell receptor beta chains from one specimen sequenced in a study of vaccination effects on CD4 cells after COVID-19. Peptide-pool stimulation followed by sequencing identified expanded antigen-specific CD4+ clonotypes in the ViraFEST assay. Culture proceeded for nine to ten days, and CD4+ T cells were then isolated. The vaccine given was either BNT162b2 or mRNA-1273, in two doses. Their cognate antigens are unknown. Assay used: immunoSEQ multiplex PCR; TCRdb lists only in-frame clones, some missing. In the table there are 25,000 to 30,000 clones, about 80% of which are singletons. The input for sequencing was CD4+ T cells from PBMCs cultured with SARS-CoV-2 spike peptides, taken after COVID-19 vaccination. The receptors derive from a human donor who received a COVID-19 vaccine. Some clones in this sample may be carry-over from other donors' samples.

This sequence joins TRBV18 and TRBJ2-5; D not certain. Germline V lookup: CDR1 KGHSH, CDR2 LQKENI. This CDR3 contains 11 residues. V shed 6 bases and J shed 4 bases, with 6 bases lying between them. The CDR3 reads CASSVAETQYF. As DNA, the CDR3 is TGTGCCAGCTCCGTGGCAGAGACCCAGTACTTC.

The rearrangement joins TRBV27 to TRBJ2-1; D is unresolved. This CDR3 spans 11 amino acids. V lost 5 bases, J lost 3 bases, and 2 bases lay in between. Germline V lookup: CDR1 MNHEY, CDR2 SMNVEV (reference sequence). The CDR3, as DNA: TGTGCCAGCAGTGTCTACAATGAGCAGTTCTTC. It encodes CASSVYNEQFF.

CDR3 nucleotides: TGCGCCAGCAGCTTGGCTAGCTCTGGAAACACCATATATTTT. Translating it yields CASSLASSGNTIYF. The chain couples TRBV5-1 to TRBJ1-3; no clear D gene. The length of the CDR3 is 14 residues. V was pared by 0 bases and J by 0 bases, with 4 bases between. The V gene's germline CDR1 is SGHRS and CDR2 YFSETQ.

The chain links TRBV6-1 to TRBJ2-3; D is ambiguous. Trimming left V 10 bases short and J 0 bases short, with 14 bases between. Germline CDR1 reads MNHNS; CDR2 reads SASEGT. The CDR3 totals 14 residues. The CDR3 DNA follows: TGTGCCACCTCTCCCACCCAGAGCACAGATACGCAGTATTTT. Translation gives CATSPTQSTDTQYF.

This clone was seen a single time. This chain connects TRBV28 to TRBJ2-4; the D gene is possibly TRBD1 (6 bases). Trimming took 5 bases from V and 2 from J, leaving 10 bases between them. Germline-derived CDR1 and CDR2 are MDHEN and SYDVKM. This CDR3 is 14 amino acids long. In nucleotides, the CDR3 is TGTGCCAGCAGTGTAGGGGGAACCAAAAACATTCAGTACTTC. Encoded protein: CASSVGGTKNIQYF. Filled out from reference TRBV28 and TRBJ2-4, the complete variable domain reads DVKVTQSSRYLVKRTGEKVFLECVQDMDHENMFWYRQDPGLGLRLIYFSYDVKMKEKGDIPEGYSVSREKKERFSLILESASTNQTSMYLCASSVGGTKNIQYFGAGTRLSVL.

CDR3 coding DNA: TGCGCCAGCAGCTACGGCAGTGCAACTAATGAAAAACTGTTTTTT. Translation: CASSYGSATNEKLFF. V is TRBV5-1 and J is TRBJ1-4; no reliable D call. The ends were cut back, 3 bases at V and 0 bases at J, with 9 bases in the middle. This CDR3 is built from 15 residues. The germline V gene has CDR1 SGHRS and CDR2 YFSETQ.

The V and J genes are TRBV19 and TRBJ2-4, with D perhaps TRBD1 (5 bases). V lost 3 bases and J lost 0, with 12 bases in between. Germline lookup yields CDR1 LNHDA and CDR2 SQIVND (reference sequence). This CDR3 has 16 residues. The CDR3 sequence is CASSISGILAKNIQYF. In DNA, the CDR3 is TGTGCCAGTAGTATCTCAGGGATCTTAGCCAAAAACATTCAGTACTTC.

The chain combines TRBV5-5 with TRBJ2-5; no firm D call. V lost 1 base and J 2 bases, leaving 9 bases between the germline ends. The germline V gene encodes CDR1 SGHKS and CDR2 YYEKEE (reference sequence). This CDR3 comprises 14 residues. The CDR3 DNA sequence: TGTGCCAGCAGCTTGTCCACAGATCAAGAGACCCAGTACTTC. Translating gives CASSLSTDQETQYF.

The chain couples TRBV3-1 (or the pseudogene TRBV3-2) to TRBJ2-5; TRBD2 matches 7 bases. The CDR3 is made up of 13 amino acids. V was clipped by 5 bases and J by 5 bases; unmatched bases: 5. The germline gives CDR1 LGHDT, CDR2 YNNKEL (reference sequence). CDR3 nucleotides: TGTGCCAGCAGCTCCTGGGGGGGTGAGACCCAGTACTTC. Translating gives CASSSWGGETQYF.

The chain is built from TRBV30 and TRBJ2-1; 9 bases are shared with TRBD2. The CDR3 extends over 14 amino acids. With V trimmed by 4 bases and J by 5 bases, 6 bases remained unmatched. Germline lookup yields CDR1 GTSNPN and CDR2 SVGIG (reference sequence). The CDR3 region is CAWKGTSPNNEQFF. The DNA of the CDR3 is TGTGCCTGGAAGGGGACTAGCCCGAACAATGAGCAGTTCTTC.

The rearrangement joins TRBV6-5 to TRBJ2-7, with D perhaps matching TRBD1 or TRBD2 (6 bases each). Trimming pared 11 bases from V and 2 bases from J, leaving 16 bases between. Germline V gene data show CDR1 as MNHEY and CDR2 as SVGAGI. This CDR3 is built from 13 residues. This CDR3 reads CAAKAGQTYEQYV. The CDR3, as DNA: TGTGCCGCCAAGGCGGGACAAACCTACGAGCAGTACGTC.

This clone was seen a handful of times. V gene TRBV7-8 combines with J gene TRBJ1-5; D may be TRBD1 (6 bases). Germline CDR1 and CDR2: SGHVS and FQNEAQ. The CDR3 has 17 residues. V lost 1 base and J lost 4, with 17 bases in between. The CDR3 is CASSLDPGAFWNQPQHF. The CDR3 DNA is TGTGCCAGCAGCTTAGATCCGGGGGCATTTTGGAATCAGCCCCAGCATTTT.

The rearrangement links TRBV27 to TRBJ2-6; maybe TRBD2 (6 bases). Trimming cost V 7 bases and J 1 base, with 11 bases left between them. CDR1 is MNHEY and CDR2 is SMNVEV in the germline V gene (reference sequence). This CDR3 has 15 amino acids. The CDR3 loop is CASNSRGSGANVLTF. CDR3 bases: TGTGCCAGCAACTCGCGGGGATCTGGGGCCAACGTCCTGACTTTC.

The DNA for the CDR3 is TGCGCCAGCAGCTTGGATACGTTGGGACAGGGGGGCTCCTCTGGGGCCAACGTCCTGACTTTC. Its translation is CASSLDTLGQGGSSGANVLTF. The rearrangement links TRBV5-1 to TRBJ2-6; 11 bases agree with TRBD1. Germline V gene sequence: CDR1 SGHRS, CDR2 YFSETQ. This CDR3 has 21 residues. The junction had 11 bases not matched to a gene; V was cut back by 0 bases and J by 0 bases. Together with reference TRBV5-1 and TRBJ2-6, the CDR3 gives the full variable domain: KAGVTQTPRYLIKTRGQQVTLSCSPISGHRSVSWYQQTPGQGLQFLFEYFSETQRNKGNFPGRFSGRQFSNSRSEMNVSTLELGDSALYLCASSLDTLGQGGSSGANVLTFGAGSRLTVL.

The rearrangement links TRBV2 to TRBJ1-5, with 7 bases aligning to TRBD1. V shed 3 bases, J shed 5 bases, and the junction held 4 bases outside the gene matches. Germline loops: CDR1 SNHLY, CDR2 FYNNEI. The CDR3 is made up of 14 amino acids. The CDR3 DNA reads as TGTGCCAGCAGTGAGGACAGGACCGATCAGCCCCAGCATTTT. It translates to CASSEDRTDQPQHF.

The chain links TRBV5-6 to TRBJ1-5; TRBD1 might be the D (5 bases). V was clipped by 0 bases and J by 2 bases, with 9 bases between them. Germline CDR1 and CDR2: SGHDT and YYEEEE. CDR3 length equals 15 residues. The CDR3 loop is CASSLEGRGNQPQHF. The CDR3 bases are TGTGCCAGCAGCTTGGAGGGACGGGGCAATCAGCCCCAGCATTTT.

The DNA for the CDR3 is TGTGCCAGCAGCCCGTTGGGGGTAGCGGGGGCTTCGCCCACCGGGGAGCTGTTTTTT. Protein product: CASSPLGVAGASPTGELFF. The chain couples TRBV4-2 to TRBJ2-2; 9 bases fit TRBD2. CDR1 and CDR2 from the germline V gene are LGHNA and YNFKEQ. J gave up 4 bases and V 4 bases, and 16 bases lay outside the gene matches. This CDR3 is 19 amino acids long.

This clone was seen a handful of times. This chain joins TRBV3-1 (or the pseudogene TRBV3-2) and TRBJ1-3; possible D gene TRBD1, 5 bases. The CDR3 is 13 amino acids. Germline V CDR1 and CDR2: LGHDT, YNNKEL (reference sequence). V was clipped by 5 bases and J by 8 bases, with 13 bases between them. In nucleotides, the CDR3 is TGTGCCAGCAGCGGCGGGACTCGTCACACCATATATTTT. This sequence encodes CASSGGTRHTIYF.

This chain uses TRBV19 with TRBJ1-1; 10 nucleotides align to TRBD1. The CDR3 totals 14 residues. CDR1 is LNHDA and CDR2 is SQIVND in the germline V gene (reference sequence). V was clipped by 4 bases and J by 4 bases; unmatched bases: 3. CDR3 protein: CASSRDRGATEAFF. DNA for the CDR3: TGTGCCAGTAGTAGGGACAGGGGAGCCACTGAAGCTTTCTTT.

This sequence joins TRBV6-5 and TRBJ1-4; 7 nucleotides align to TRBD1. The CDR3 is 14 amino acids. The germline CDR1 and CDR2 sequences are MNHEY and SVGAGI. V shed 5 bases and J 10 bases; nucleotides not matched to a gene: 10. CDR3 nucleotide sequence: TGTGCCAGCAGTACCCGACAGGGTGCAAGAAAACTGTTTTTT. It encodes CASSTRQGARKLFF.

This clone was observed a single time. The chain employs TRBV18 and TRBJ1-1; 7 positions agree with TRBD1. With 3 bases clipped from V and 5 bases from J, the junction kept 12 bases outside the gene matches. This CDR3 is 16 amino acids long. CDR1 is KGHSH, CDR2 LQKENI, per germline. The CDR3 DNA is TGTGCCAGCTCACCGGATCTGACAGGGCCGGGGACTGAAGCTTTCTTT. As protein: CASSPDLTGPGTEAFF.

The count of this clone is one. The genes are TRBV5-4 and TRBJ2-5; D tentatively reads TRBD1 or TRBD2 (5 bases each). CDR1 is SGHNT, CDR2 YYREEE, per germline (reference sequence). The V end was cut by 0 bases, the J end by 3 bases, with 12 bases between. CDR3 size: 15 residues. The CDR3 nucleotides are TGTGCCAGCAGCTTGGCCGGGACCAACAAAGAGACCCAGTACTTC. Protein product: CASSLAGTNKETQYF. Using reference TRBV5-4 and TRBJ2-5 for the parts outside the CDR3, the full variable domain is ETGVTQSPTHLIKTRGQQVTLRCSSQSGHNTVSWYQQALGQGPQFIFQYYREEENGRGNFPPRFSGLQFPNYSSELNVNALELDDSALYLCASSLAGTNKETQYFGPGTRLLVL.

The chain links TRBV3-1 (or the pseudogene TRBV3-2) to TRBJ2-7, with D maybe TRBD2 (5 bases). The CDR3 sequence is 14 residues long. Germline V gene data show CDR1 as LGHDT and CDR2 as YNNKEL (reference sequence). Trimming shortened V by 0 bases and J by 6 bases, and 12 bases separated the two germline ends. The CDR3 protein is CASSQDFLAREQYF. Written as DNA, the CDR3 is TGTGCCAGCAGCCAAGATTTCCTAGCTCGCGAGCAGTACTTC.

V and J are TRBV27 and TRBJ1-4, with 10 bases fitting TRBD1. Per the germline V gene, CDR1 is MNHEY and CDR2 is SMNVEV (reference sequence). Unmatched junction bases numbered 4, after V lost 4 bases and J lost 5 bases. The CDR3 length is 15 residues. The CDR3 protein is CASSSPGQGNEKLFF. CDR3 DNA sequence: TGTGCCAGCAGTTCACCGGGACAGGGGAATGAAAAACTGTTTTTT. The full variable domain, in which reference TRBV27 and TRBJ1-4 provide the parts outside the CDR3, is EAQVTQNPRYLITVTGKKLTVTCSQNMNHEYMSWYRQDPGLGLRQIYYSMNVEVTDKGDVPEGYKVSRKEKRNFPLILESPSPNQTSLYFCASSSPGQGNEKLFFGSGTQLSVL.

CDR3 amino acids: CASSRLGPFTDTQYF. CDR3 nucleotides: TGTGCCAGTAGTAGGTTGGGACCTTTCACAGATACGCAGTATTTT. V usage is TRBV19 and J usage is TRBJ2-3; tentatively, D is TRBD1 or TRBD2 (5 bases each). With 4 bases removed from V and 2 bases from J, the gap between germline ends came to 13 bases. CDR3 length: 15 amino acids. Germline CDR1 is LNHDA and CDR2 is SQIVND (reference sequence). The variable domain in full, completed from reference TRBV19 and TRBJ2-3, reads DGGITQSPKYLFRKEGQNVTLSCEQNLNHDAMYWYRQDPGQGLRLIYYSQIVNDFQKGDIAEGYSVSREKKESFPLTVTSAQKNPTAFYLCASSRLGPFTDTQYFGPGTRLTVL.

The chain employs TRBV6-5 and TRBJ1-5, with TRBD1 identical over 8 bases. V lost 8 bases, J lost 6 bases, and 3 bases stayed unmatched. CDR1 is MNHEY and CDR2 is SVGAGI in the germline V gene. The CDR3 is 12 amino acids. The CDR3 DNA is TGTGCCAGCCGGACAGGGAGTCAGCCCCAGCATTTT. The encoded protein is CASRTGSQPQHF.

The J gene is TRBJ2-7, the V gene TRBV2; the D is unclear. The CDR3 sequence is 16 residues long. Between the trimmed V and J ends, which lost 6 bases and 4 bases, there was a span of 22 bases. Germline CDR1 is SNHLY and CDR2 is FYNNEI. The CDR3 region has the DNA TGTGCCAGCAGCGCCTGGATCGGCGATCCCTCATACGAGCAGTACGTC. It is translated as CASSAWIGDPSYEQYV.

The V call is TRBV19, the J call TRBJ2-3; no firm D call. V shed 3 bases and J shed 2 bases, with 9 bases lying between them. CDR1 and CDR2 (germline): LNHDA, SQIVND (reference sequence). This CDR3 has 14 residues. CDR3 DNA: TGTGCCAGTAGTATGACCGGCCACACAGATACGCAGTATTTT. It encodes CASSMTGHTDTQYF.

This chain connects TRBV30 to TRBJ1-1; D possibly corresponds to TRBD1 (5 bases). V lost 3 bases to trimming and J lost 6 bases, with 14 bases between them. This CDR3 comprises 13 residues. Germline loops: CDR1 GTSNPN, CDR2 SVGIG (reference sequence). CDR3 nucleotides: TGTGCCTGGAGCAGGGCAGGGTTATCTGAAGCTTTCTTT. It specifies CAWSRAGLSEAFF.

The chain has TRBV7-2 and TRBJ2-5; D is possibly TRBD1 or TRBD2 (5 bases each). The CDR3 runs to 15 residues. Trimming stripped 2 bases from V and 5 bases from J, with 15 bases between. The germline gives CDR1 SGHTA, CDR2 FQGNSA. CDR3 nucleotides: TGTGCCAGCAGCTTAAGCCGAGGGGTGTATGAGACCCAGTACTTC. This gives the protein CASSLSRGVYETQYF.

The rearrangement uses TRBV7-9 and TRBJ1-2; a weak D match, TRBD1 (5 bases). This CDR3 is built from 13 residues. Germline V CDR1 and CDR2: SEHNR, FQNEAQ (reference sequence). V was pared by 6 bases and J by 5 bases, with 13 bases between. CDR3 nucleotide sequence: TGTGCCAGCAGAGGCGACAGTCCTTATGGCTACACCTTC. Its translation: CASRGDSPYGYTF. Combining the CDR3 with reference TRBV7-9 and TRBJ1-2 gives the whole variable domain DTGVSQNPRHKITKRGQNVTFRCDPISEHNRLYWYRQTLGQGPEFLTYFQNEAQLEKSRLLSDRFSAERPKGSFSTLEIQRTEQGDSAMYLCASRGDSPYGYTFGSGTRLTVV.